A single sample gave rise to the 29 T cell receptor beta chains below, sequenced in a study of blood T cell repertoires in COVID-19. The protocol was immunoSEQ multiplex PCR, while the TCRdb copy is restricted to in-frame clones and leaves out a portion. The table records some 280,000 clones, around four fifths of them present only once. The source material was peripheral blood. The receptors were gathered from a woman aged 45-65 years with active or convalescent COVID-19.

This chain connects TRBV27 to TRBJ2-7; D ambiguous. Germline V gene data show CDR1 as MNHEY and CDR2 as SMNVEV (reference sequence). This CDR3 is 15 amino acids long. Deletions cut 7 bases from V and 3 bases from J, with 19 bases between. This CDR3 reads CASTPLGRPLYEQYF. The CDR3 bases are TGTGCCAGCACCCCCCTCGGCAGGCCCCTCTACGAGCAGTACTTC.

CDR3 loop: CASSPGGNNYGYTF. The CDR3 region has the DNA TGTGCCAGCAGCCCTGGAGGGAATAACTATGGCTACACCTTC. The V and J genes are TRBV5-4 and TRBJ1-2, with D unresolved. CDR3 length: 14 residues. Germline loops: CDR1 SGHNT, CDR2 YYREEE (reference sequence). V lost 4 bases and J lost 1, with 11 bases in between.

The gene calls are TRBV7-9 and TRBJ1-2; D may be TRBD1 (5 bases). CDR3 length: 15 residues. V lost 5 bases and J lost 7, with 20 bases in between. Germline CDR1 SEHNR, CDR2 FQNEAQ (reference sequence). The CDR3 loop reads CASSPGTAPGIGYTF. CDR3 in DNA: TGTGCCAGCAGCCCGGGGACTGCCCCCGGGATTGGCTACACCTTC.

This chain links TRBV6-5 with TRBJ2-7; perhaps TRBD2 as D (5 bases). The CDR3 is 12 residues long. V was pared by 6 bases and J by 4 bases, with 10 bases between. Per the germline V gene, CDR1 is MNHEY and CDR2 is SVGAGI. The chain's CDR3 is CASRDGGYEQYF. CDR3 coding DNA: TGTGCCAGCAGGGATGGAGGTTACGAGCAGTACTTC.

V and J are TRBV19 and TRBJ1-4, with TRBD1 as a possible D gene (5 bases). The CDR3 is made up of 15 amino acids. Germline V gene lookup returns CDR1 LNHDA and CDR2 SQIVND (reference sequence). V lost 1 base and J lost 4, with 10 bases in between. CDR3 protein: CASSIGGFDNEKLFF. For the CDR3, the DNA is TGTGCCAGTAGTATAGGGGGCTTCGATAATGAAAAACTGTTTTTT.

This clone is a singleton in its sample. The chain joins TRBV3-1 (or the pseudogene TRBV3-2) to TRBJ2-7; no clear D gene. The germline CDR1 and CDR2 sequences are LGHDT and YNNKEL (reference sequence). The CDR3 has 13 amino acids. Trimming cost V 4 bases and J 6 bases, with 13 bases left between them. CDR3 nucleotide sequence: TGTGCCAGCAGCCGCGCGAGAGGTCGCGAGCAGTACTTC. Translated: CASSRARGREQYF.

This CDR3 reads CASTLRGGNSNQPQHF. In DNA form, the CDR3 reads TGTGCCAGCACCCTCCGGGGGGGGAATAGCAATCAGCCCCAGCATTTT. This chain links TRBV28 with TRBJ1-5; D is possibly TRBD1 (5 bases). The CDR3 consists of 16 residues. V dropped 7 bases and J dropped 0 bases, with 16 bases sitting between them. Germline lookup yields CDR1 MDHEN and CDR2 SYDVKM.

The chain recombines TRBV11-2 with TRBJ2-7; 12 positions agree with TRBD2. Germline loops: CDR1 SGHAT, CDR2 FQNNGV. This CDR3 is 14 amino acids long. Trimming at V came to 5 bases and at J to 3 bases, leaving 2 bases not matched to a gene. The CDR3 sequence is CASSRLAGVYEQYF. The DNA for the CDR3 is TGTGCCAGCAGCCGACTAGCGGGAGTCTACGAGCAGTACTTC.

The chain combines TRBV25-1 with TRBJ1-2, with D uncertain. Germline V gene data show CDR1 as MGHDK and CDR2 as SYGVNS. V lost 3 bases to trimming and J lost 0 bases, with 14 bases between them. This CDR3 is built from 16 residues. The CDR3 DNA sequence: TGTGCCAGCAGTGACCTAGGCCTAGGAGCTAACTATGGCTACACCTTC. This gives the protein CASSDLGLGANYGYTF.

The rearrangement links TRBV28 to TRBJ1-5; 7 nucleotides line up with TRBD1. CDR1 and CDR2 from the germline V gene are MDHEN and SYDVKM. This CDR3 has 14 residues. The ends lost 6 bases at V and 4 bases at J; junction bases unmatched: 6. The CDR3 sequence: CASRSTGMNQPQHF. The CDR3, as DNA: TGTGCCAGCAGGTCGACAGGGATGAATCAGCCCCAGCATTTT.

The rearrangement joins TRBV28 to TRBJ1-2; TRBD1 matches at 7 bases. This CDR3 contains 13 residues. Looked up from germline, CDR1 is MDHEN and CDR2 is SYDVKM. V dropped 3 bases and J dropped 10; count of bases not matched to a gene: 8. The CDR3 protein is CASSFGQAIDYTF. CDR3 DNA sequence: TGTGCCAGCAGTTTCGGACAGGCCATCGACTACACCTTC.

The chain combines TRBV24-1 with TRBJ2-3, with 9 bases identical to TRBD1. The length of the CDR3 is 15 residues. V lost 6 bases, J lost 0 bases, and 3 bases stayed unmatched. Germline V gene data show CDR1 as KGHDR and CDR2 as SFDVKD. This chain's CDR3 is CATSPGQGSTDTQYF. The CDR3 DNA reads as TGTGCCACCAGTCCGGGACAGGGAAGCACAGATACGCAGTATTTT.

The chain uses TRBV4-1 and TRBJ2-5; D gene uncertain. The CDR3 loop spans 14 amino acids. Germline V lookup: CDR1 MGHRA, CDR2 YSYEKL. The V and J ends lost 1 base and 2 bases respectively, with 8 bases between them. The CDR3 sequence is CASSQVTAQETQYF. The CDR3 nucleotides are TGCGCCAGCAGCCAAGTTACAGCACAAGAGACCCAGTACTTC.

The CDR3 nucleotides are TGTGCCAGTAGTCTCCGGGGCGGGGCACGGGACACTGAAGCTTTCTTT. This codes for CASSLRGGARDTEAFF. The rearrangement uses TRBV19 and TRBJ1-1; D possibly corresponds to TRBD1 (5 bases). This CDR3 is built from 16 residues. The germline V gene encodes CDR1 LNHDA and CDR2 SQIVND (reference sequence). V was pared by 5 bases and J by 3 bases, with 19 bases between.

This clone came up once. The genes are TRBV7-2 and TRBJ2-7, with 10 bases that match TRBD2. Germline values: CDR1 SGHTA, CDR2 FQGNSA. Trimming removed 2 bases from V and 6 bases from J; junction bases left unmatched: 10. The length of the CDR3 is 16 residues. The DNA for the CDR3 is TGTGCCAGCAGCTTAACTAGCGGGATGGAATTTGGCGAGCAGTACTTC. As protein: CASSLTSGMEFGEQYF.

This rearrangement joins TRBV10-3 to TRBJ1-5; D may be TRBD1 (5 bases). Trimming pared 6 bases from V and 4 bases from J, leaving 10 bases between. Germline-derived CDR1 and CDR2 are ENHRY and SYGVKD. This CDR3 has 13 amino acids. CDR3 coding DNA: TGTGCCATCAGGATCGACAGAAATCAGCCCCAGCATTTT. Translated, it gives CAIRIDRNQPQHF.

The CDR3 reads CASSPLAVRSYNEQFF. In nucleotides, the CDR3 is TGCGCCAGCAGCCCGCTAGCGGTTCGCTCCTACAATGAGCAGTTCTTC. The V call is TRBV4-1, the J call TRBJ2-1, with 7 nucleotides matching TRBD2. V shed 4 bases, J shed 0 bases, and the junction held 6 bases outside the gene matches. Germline lookup yields CDR1 MGHRA and CDR2 YSYEKL. The CDR3 totals 16 residues.

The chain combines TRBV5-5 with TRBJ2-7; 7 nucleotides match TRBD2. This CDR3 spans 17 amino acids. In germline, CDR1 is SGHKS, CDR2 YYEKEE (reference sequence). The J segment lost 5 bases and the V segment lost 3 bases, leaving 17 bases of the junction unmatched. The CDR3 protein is CASSSGGWWTRGDEQYF. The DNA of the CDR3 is TGTGCCAGCAGCTCTGGGGGGTGGTGGACTAGGGGTGACGAGCAGTACTTC.

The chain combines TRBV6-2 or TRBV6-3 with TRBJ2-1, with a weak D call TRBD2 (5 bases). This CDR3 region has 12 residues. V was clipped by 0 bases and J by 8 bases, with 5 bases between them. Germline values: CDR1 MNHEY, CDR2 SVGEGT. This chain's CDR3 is CASSYSGDEQFF. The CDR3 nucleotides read TGTGCCAGCAGTTACTCCGGGGATGAGCAGTTCTTC.

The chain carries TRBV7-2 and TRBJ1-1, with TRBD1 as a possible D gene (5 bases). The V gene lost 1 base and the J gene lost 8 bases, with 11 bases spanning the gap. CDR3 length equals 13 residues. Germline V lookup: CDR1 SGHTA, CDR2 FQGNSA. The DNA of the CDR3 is TGTGCCAGCAGCTTAGGGAGGGGCAGGGAAGCTTTCTTT. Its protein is CASSLGRGREAFF.

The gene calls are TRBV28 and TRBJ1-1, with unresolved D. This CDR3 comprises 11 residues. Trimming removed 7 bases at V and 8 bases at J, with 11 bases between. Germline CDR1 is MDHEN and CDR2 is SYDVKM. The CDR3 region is CASKEGSEAFF. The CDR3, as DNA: TGTGCCAGCAAGGAGGGTTCAGAAGCTTTCTTT.

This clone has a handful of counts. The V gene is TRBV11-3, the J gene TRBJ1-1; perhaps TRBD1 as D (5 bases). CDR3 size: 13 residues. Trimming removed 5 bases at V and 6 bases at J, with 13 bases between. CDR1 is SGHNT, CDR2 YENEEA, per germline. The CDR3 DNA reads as TGTGCCAGCAGCGCCCATCGGGGGGCTGAAGCTTTCTTT. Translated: CASSAHRGAEAFF.

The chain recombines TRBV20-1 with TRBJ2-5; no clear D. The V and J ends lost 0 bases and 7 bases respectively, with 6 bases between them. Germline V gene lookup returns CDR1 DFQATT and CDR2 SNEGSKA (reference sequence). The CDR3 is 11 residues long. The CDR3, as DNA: TGCAGTGCTAGAGAGACGGGGACCCAGTACTTC. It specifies CSARETGTQYF.

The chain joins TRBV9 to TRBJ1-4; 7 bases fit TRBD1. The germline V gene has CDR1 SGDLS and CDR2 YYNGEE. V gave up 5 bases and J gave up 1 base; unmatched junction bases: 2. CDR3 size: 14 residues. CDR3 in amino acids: CASSRQGTNEKLFF. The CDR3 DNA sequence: TGTGCCAGCAGTAGACAGGGAACTAATGAAAAACTGTTTTTT. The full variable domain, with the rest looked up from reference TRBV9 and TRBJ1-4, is DSGVTQTPKHLITATGQRVTLRCSPRSGDLSVYWYQQSLDQGLQFLIQYYNGEERAKGNILERFSAQQFPDLHSELNLSSLELGDSALYFCASSRQGTNEKLFFGSGTQLSVL.

CDR3 bases: TGTGCCAGCAGCCCGCCGGACGGGAGTCTCGCAGATACGCAGTATTTT. Translated: CASSPPDGSLADTQYF. The genes are TRBV9 and TRBJ2-3; possibly TRBD2 for D (6 bases). V was clipped by 4 bases and J by 4 bases, with 19 bases between them. CDR3 length: 16 amino acids. The germline gives CDR1 SGDLS, CDR2 YYNGEE.

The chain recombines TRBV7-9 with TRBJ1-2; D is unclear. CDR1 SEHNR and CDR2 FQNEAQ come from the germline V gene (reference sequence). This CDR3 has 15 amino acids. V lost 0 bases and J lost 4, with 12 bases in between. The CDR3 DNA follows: TGTGCCAGCAGCTTAGCGCGAGGCCGAATCTATGGCTACACCTTC. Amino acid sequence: CASSLARGRIYGYTF.

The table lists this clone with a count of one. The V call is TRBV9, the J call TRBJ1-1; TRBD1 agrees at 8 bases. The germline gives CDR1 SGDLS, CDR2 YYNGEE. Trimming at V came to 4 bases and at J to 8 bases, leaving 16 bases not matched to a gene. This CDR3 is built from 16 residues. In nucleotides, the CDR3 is TGTGCCAGCAGCCTATCTAGACAGGGGTCCTATAAGGAAGCTTTCTTT. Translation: CASSLSRQGSYKEAFF. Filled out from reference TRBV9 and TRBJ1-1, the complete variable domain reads DSGVTQTPKHLITATGQRVTLRCSPRSGDLSVYWYQQSLDQGLQFLIQYYNGEERAKGNILERFSAQQFPDLHSELNLSSLELGDSALYFCASSLSRQGSYKEAFFGQGTRLTVV.

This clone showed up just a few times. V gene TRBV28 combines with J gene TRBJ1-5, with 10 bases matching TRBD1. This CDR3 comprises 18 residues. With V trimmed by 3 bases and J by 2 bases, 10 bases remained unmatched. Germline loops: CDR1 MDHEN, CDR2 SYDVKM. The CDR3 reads CASSLGRDRGRGNQPQHF. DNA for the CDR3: TGTGCCAGCAGTTTGGGGAGGGACAGGGGTAGGGGCAATCAGCCCCAGCATTTT.

CDR3 region: CASSPTGNQPQHF. CDR3 nucleotide sequence: TGTGCCAGCAGTCCGACGGGGAATCAGCCCCAGCATTTT. The chain recombines TRBV6-5 with TRBJ1-5; no clear D gene. The CDR3 is made up of 13 amino acids. Germline CDR1 MNHEY, CDR2 SVGAGI. V dropped 5 bases and J dropped 4 bases, with 9 bases sitting between them.